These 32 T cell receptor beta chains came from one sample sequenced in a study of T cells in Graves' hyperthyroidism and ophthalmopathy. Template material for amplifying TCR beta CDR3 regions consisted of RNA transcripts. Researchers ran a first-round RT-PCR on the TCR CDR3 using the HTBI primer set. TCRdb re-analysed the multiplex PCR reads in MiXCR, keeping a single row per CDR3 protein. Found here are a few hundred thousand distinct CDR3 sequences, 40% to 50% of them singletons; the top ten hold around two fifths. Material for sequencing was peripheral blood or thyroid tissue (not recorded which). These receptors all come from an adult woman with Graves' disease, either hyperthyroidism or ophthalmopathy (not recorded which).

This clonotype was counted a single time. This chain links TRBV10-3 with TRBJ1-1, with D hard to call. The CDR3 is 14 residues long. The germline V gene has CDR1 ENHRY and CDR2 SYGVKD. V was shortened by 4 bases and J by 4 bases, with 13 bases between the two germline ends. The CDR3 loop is CAISGGEGFTEAFF. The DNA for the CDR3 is TGTGCCATCAGTGGAGGAGAAGGTTTCACTGAAGCTTTCTTT.

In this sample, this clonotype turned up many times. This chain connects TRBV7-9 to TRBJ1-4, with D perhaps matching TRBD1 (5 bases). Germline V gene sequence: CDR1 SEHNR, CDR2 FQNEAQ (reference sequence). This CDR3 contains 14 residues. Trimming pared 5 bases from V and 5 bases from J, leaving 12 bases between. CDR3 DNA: TGTGCCAGCAGCCAGAGCACAGGAAATGAAAAACTGTTTTTT. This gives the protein CASSQSTGNEKLFF. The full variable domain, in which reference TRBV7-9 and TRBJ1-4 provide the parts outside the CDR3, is DTGVSQNPRHKITKRGQNVTFRCDPISEHNRLYWYRQTLGQGPEFLTYFQNEAQLEKSRLLSDRFSAERPKGSFSTLEIQRTEQGDSAMYLCASSQSTGNEKLFFGSGTQLSVL.

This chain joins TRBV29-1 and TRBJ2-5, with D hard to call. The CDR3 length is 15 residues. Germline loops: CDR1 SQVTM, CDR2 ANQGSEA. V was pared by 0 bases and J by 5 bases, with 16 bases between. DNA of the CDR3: TGCAGCGTTGAAGAAGCGTCCTACGTTGGCGAGACCCAGTACTTC. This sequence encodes CSVEEASYVGETQYF.

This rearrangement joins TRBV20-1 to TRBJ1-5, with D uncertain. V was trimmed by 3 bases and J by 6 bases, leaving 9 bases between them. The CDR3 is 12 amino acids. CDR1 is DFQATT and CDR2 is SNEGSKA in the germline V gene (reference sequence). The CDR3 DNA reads TGCAGTGCTAGTCTTGGTGGTCAGCCCCAGCATTTT. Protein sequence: CSASLGGQPQHF.

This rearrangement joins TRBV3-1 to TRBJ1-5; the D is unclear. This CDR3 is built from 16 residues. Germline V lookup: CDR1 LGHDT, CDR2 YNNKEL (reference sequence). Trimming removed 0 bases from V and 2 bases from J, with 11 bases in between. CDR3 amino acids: CASSQDGYLGNQPQHF. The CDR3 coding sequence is TGTGCCAGCAGCCAAGATGGTTACCTGGGCAATCAGCCCCAGCATTTT.

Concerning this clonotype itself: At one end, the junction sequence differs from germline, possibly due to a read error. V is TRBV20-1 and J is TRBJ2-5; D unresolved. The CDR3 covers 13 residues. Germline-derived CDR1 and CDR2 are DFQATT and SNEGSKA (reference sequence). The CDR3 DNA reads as TGCAGTGCTAAAGATGTCGGTCAAGAGACCCAGAACTTC. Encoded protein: CSAKDVGQETQNF.

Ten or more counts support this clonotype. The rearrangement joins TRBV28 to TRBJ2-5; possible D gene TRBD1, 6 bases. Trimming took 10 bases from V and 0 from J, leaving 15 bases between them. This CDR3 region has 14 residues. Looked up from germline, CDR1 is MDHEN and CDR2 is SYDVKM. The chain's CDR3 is CATSTGPNQETQYF. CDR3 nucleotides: TGTGCCACCAGCACAGGGCCGAACCAAGAGACCCAGTACTTC.

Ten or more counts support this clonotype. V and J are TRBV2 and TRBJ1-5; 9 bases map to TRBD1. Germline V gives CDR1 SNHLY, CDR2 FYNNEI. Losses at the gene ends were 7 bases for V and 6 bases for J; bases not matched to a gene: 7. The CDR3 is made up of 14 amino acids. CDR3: CASNRDRDVQPQHF. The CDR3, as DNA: TGTGCCAGCAATCGGGACAGGGACGTTCAGCCCCAGCATTTT.

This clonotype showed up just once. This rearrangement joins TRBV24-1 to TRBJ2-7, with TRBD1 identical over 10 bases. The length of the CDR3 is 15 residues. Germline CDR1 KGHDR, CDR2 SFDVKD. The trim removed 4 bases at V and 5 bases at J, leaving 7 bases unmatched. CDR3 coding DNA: TGTGCCACCAGTGACCCCGGGACAGGGGTCGACGAGCAGTACTTC. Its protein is CATSDPGTGVDEQYF.

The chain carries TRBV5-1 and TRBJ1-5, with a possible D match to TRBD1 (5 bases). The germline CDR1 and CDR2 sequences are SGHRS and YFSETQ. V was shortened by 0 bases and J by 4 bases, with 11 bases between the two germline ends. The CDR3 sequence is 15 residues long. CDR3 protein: CASSLDTGGNQPQHF. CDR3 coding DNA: TGCGCCAGCAGCTTGGATACGGGGGGGAATCAGCCCCAGCATTTT.

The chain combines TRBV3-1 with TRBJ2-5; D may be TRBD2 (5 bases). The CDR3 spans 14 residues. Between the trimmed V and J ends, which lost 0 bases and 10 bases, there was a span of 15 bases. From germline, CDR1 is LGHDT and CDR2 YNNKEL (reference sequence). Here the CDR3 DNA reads TGTGCCAGCAGCCAAGAAAGATCGAGCGGCGACCAGTACTTC. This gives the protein CASSQERSSGDQYF.

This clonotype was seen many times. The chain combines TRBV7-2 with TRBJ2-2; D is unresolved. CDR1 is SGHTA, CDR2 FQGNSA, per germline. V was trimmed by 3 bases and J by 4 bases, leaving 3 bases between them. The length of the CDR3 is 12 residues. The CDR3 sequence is CASSFPTGELFF. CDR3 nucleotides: TGTGCCAGCAGCTTCCCCACCGGGGAGCTGTTTTTT. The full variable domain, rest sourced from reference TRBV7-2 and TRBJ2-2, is GAGVSQSPSNKVTEKGKDVELRCDPISGHTALYWYRQSLGQGLEFLIYFQGNSAPDKSGLPSDRFSAERTGGSVSTLTIQRTQQEDSAVYLCASSFPTGELFFGEGSRLTVL.

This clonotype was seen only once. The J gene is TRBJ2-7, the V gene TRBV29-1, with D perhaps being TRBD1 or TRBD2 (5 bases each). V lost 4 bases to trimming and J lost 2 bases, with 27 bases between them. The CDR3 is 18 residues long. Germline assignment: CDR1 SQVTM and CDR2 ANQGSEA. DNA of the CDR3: TGCAGCGTTGCTAGGATGGCTGGGGGAGAGGGCAAGACCTACGAGCAGTACTTC. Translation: CSVARMAGGEGKTYEQYF.

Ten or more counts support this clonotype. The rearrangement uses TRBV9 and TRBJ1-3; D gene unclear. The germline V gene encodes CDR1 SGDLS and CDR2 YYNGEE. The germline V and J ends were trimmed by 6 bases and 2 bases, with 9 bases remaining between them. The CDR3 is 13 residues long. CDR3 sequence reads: CASKPVAGNTIYF. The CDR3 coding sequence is TGTGCCAGCAAACCCGTAGCTGGAAACACCATATATTTT.

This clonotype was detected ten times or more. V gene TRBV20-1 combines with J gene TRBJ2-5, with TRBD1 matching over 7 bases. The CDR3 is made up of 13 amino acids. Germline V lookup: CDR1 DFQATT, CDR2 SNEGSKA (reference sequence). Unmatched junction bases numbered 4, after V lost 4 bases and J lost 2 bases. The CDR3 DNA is TGCAGTGCTACAGGGGGTAATCAAGAGACCCAGTACTTC. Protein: CSATGGNQETQYF.

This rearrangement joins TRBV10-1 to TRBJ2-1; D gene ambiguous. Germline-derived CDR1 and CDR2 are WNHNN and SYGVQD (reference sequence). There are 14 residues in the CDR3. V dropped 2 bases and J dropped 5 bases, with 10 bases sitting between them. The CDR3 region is CASSESGVHNEQFF. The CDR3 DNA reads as TGCGCCAGCAGTGAGAGTGGGGTGCACAATGAGCAGTTCTTC.

The CDR3 DNA follows: TGTGCCAGCAGTTACAGGGGAGATAGCAATCAGCCCCAGCATTTT. Translating gives CASSYRGDSNQPQHF. The genes are TRBV6-6 and TRBJ1-5; maybe TRBD1 (5 bases). Germline CDR1 is MNHNY and CDR2 is SVGAGI (reference sequence). CDR3 size: 15 residues. V lost 2 bases to trimming and J lost 0 bases, with 8 bases between them.

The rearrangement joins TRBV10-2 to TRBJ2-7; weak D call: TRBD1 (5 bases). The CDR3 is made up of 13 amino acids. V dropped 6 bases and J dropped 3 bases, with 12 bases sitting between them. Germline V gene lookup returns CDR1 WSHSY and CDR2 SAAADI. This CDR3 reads CASRLDRNYEQYF. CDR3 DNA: TGCGCCAGCAGGCTTGACAGAAACTACGAGCAGTACTTC.

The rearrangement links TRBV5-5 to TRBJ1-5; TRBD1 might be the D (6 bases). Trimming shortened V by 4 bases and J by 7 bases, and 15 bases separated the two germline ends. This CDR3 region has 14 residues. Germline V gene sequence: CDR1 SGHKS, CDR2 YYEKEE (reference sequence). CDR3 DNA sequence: TGTGCCAGCAGCGCACAGGGAGGAAGCCAGCCCCAGCATTTT. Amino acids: CASSAQGGSQPQHF.

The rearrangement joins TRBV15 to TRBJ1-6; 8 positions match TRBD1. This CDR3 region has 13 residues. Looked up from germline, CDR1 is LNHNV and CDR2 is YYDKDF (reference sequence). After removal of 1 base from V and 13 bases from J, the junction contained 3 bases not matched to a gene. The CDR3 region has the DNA TGTGCCACCAGCAGAGGTGGACAGGGTCCCCTCCACTTT. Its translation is CATSRGGQGPLHF.

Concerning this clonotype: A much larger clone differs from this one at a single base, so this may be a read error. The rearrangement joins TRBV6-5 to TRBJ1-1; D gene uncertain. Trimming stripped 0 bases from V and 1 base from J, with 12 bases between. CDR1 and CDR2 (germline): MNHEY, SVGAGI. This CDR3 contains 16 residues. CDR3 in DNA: TGTGCCAGCAGTTACTCCCCACGGGCCGGGAACACTGAAGCTTTCTTT. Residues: CASSYSPRAGNTEAFF.

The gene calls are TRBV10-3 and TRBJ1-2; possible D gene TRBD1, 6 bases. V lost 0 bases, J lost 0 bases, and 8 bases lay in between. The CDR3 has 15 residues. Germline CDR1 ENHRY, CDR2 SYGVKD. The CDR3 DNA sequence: TGTGCCATCAGTGAGTCGGGGGCGGCTAACTATGGCTACACCTTC. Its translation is CAISESGAANYGYTF.

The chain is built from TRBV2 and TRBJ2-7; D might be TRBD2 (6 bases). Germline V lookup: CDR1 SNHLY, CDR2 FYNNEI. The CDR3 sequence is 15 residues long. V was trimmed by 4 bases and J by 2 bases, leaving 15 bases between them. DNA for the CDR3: TGTGCCAGCAGTGGTCAGGCGGGGAACACCTACGAGCAGTACTTC. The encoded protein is CASSGQAGNTYEQYF. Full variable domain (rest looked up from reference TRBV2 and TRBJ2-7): EPEVTQTPSHQVTQMGQEVILRCVPISNHLYFYWYRQILGQKVEFLVSFYNNEISEKSEIFDDQFSVERPDGSNFTLKIRSTKLEDSAMYFCASSGQAGNTYEQYFGPGTRLTVT.

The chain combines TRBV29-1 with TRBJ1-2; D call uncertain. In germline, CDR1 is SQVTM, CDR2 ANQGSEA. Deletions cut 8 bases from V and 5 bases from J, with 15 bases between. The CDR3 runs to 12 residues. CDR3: CSTRPRNYGYTF. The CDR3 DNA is TGCAGCACTCGGCCAAGGAATTATGGCTACACCTTC.

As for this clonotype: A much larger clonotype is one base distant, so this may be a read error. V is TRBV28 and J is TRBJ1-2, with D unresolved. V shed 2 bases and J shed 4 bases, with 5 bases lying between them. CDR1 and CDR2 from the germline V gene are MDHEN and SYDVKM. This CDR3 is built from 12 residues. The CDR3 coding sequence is TGTGCCAGCAGTTTAAACGGCTATGGCTACACCTTC. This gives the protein CASSLNGYGYTF.

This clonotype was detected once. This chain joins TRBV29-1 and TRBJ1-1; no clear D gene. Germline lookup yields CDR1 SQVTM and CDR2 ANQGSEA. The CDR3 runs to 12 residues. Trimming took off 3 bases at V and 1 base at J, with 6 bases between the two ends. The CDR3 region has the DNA TGCAGCGTTGAGGGGAAGAACACTGAAGCTTTCTTT. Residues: CSVEGKNTEAFF. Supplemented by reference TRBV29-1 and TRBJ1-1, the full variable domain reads SAVISQKPSRDICQRGTSLTIQCQVDSQVTMMFWYRQQPGQSLTLIATANQGSEATYESGFVIDKFPISRPNLTFSTLTVSNMSPEDSSIYLCSVEGKNTEAFFGQGTRLTVV.

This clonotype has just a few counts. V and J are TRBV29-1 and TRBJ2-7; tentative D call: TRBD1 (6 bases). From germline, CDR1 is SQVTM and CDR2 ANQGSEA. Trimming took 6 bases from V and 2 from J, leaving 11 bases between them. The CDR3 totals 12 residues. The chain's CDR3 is CSVVDRTYEQYF. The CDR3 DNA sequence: TGCAGCGTCGTCGACAGGACCTACGAGCAGTACTTC.

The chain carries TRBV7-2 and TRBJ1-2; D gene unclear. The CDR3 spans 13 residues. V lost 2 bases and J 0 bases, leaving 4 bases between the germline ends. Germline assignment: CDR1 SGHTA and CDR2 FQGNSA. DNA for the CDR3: TGTGCCAGCAGCTTAAGAGCTAACTATGGCTACACCTTC. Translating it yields CASSLRANYGYTF.

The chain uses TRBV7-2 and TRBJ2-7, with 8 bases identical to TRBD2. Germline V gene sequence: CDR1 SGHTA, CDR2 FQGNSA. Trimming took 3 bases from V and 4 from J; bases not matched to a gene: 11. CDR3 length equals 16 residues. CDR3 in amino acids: CASSFGGVASFYEQYF. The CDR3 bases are TGTGCCAGCAGCTTCGGGGGGGTTGCCTCCTTTTACGAGCAGTACTTC.

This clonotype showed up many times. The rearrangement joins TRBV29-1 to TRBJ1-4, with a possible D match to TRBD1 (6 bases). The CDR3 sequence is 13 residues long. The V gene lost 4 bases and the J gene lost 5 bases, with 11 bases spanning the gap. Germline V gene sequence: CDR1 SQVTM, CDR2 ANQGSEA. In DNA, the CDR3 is TGCAGCGTTGGTACAGGGAGGAATGAAAAACTGTTTTTT. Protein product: CSVGTGRNEKLFF.

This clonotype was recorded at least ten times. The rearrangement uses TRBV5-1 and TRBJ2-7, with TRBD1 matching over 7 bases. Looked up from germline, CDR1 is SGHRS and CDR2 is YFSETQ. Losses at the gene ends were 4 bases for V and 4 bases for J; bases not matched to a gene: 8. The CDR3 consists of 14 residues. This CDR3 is CASSQQGSGYEQYF. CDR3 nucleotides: TGCGCCAGCAGCCAACAGGGGTCGGGTTACGAGCAGTACTTC.

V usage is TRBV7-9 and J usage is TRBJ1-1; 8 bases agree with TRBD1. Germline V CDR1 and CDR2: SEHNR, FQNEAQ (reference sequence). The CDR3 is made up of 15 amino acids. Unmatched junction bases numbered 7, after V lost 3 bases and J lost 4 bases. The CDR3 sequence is CASSFTNDRGTEAFF. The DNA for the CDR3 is TGTGCCAGCAGCTTCACCAACGACAGGGGCACTGAAGCTTTCTTT. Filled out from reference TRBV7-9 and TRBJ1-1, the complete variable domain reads DTGVSQNPRHKITKRGQNVTFRCDPISEHNRLYWYRQTLGQGPEFLTYFQNEAQLEKSRLLSDRFSAERPKGSFSTLEIQRTEQGDSAMYLCASSFTNDRGTEAFFGQGTRLTVV.